Presented here are 4 T cell receptor beta chains from one specimen sequenced in a study of control samples from healthy donors and cancer patients. Produced via immunoSEQ multiplex PCR; TCRdb's table is partial and in-frame only. The sample has around 55,000 clones, around 90% seen once. The source material was PBMCs. The source of these receptors is a man between 40 and 49 years old with colorectal cancer.

V gene TRBV19 combines with J gene TRBJ1-2; D is undetermined. The V gene's germline CDR1 is LNHDA and CDR2 SQIVND (reference sequence). V lost 5 bases, J lost 5 bases, and 15 bases lay in between. This CDR3 has 14 amino acids. The CDR3 DNA sequence: TGTGCCAGTAGTTCCGGAATGTGGGTATATGGCTACACCTTC. Its translation is CASSSGMWVYGYTF.

V gene TRBV6-2 or TRBV6-3 combines with J gene TRBJ1-2; TRBD1 matches 12 bases. This CDR3 comprises 14 residues. Per the germline V gene, CDR1 is MNHEY and CDR2 is SVGEGT. J gave up 9 bases and V 0 bases, and 2 bases lay outside the gene matches. For the CDR3, the DNA is TGTGCCAGCAGTTACTCGGGGACAGGGGGCCGCTACACCTTC. Protein: CASSYSGTGGRYTF.

This clone was picked up one time. The gene calls are TRBV4-3 and TRBJ2-7; possibly TRBD2 for D (7 bases). This CDR3 is built from 15 residues. V shed 0 bases and J shed 4 bases, with 13 bases lying between them. Germline CDR1 LGHNA, CDR2 YSLEER. Written as DNA, the CDR3 is TGCGCCAGCAGCCAAGATGAGGGGGGGAGGTACGAGCAGTACTTC. Residues: CASSQDEGGRYEQYF.

The V call is TRBV5-1, the J call TRBJ1-1; 9 bases map to TRBD1. The CDR3 totals 13 residues. The germline CDR1 and CDR2 sequences are SGHRS and YFSETQ. The J segment lost 11 bases and the V segment lost 0 bases, leaving 5 bases of the junction unmatched. The DNA for the CDR3 is TGCGCCAGCAGCTTGGATGGGACAGGGAGGGCTTTCTTT. This encodes CASSLDGTGRAFF.